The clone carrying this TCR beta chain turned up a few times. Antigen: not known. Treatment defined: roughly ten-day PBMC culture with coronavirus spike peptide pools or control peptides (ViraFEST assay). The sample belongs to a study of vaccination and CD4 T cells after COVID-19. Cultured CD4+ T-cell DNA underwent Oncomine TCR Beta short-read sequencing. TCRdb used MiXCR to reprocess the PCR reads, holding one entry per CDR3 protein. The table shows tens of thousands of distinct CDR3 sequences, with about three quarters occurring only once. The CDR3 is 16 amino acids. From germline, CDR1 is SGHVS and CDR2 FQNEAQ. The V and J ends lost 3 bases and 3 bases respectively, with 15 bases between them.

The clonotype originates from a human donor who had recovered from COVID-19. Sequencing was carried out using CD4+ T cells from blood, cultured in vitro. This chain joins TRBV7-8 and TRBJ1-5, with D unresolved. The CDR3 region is CASSFRGAGTNQPQHF. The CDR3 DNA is TGTGCCAGCAGCTTCCGGGGTGCAGGCACCAATCAGCCCCAGCATTTT.